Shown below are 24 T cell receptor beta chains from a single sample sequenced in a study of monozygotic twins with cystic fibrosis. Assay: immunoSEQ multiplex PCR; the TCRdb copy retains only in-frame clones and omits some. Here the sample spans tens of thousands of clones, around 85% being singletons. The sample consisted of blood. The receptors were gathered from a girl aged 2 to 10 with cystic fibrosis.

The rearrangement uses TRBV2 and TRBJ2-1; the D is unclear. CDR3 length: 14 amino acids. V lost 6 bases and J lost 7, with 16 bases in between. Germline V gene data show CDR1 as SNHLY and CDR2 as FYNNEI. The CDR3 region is CASRGSEGKNEQFF. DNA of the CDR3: TGTGCCAGCAGGGGCAGCGAAGGCAAGAATGAGCAGTTCTTC.

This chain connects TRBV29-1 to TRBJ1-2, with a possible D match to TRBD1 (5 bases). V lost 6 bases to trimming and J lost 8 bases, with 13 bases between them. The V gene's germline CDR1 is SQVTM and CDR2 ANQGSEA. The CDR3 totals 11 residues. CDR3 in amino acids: CSVGLGEGYTF. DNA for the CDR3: TGCAGCGTGGGACTGGGGGAGGGCTACACCTTC.

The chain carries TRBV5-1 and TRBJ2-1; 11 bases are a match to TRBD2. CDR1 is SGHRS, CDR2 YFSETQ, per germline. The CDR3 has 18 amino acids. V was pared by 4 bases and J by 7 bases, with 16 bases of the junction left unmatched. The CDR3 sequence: CASSPIRELAGARNEQFF. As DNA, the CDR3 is TGCGCCAGCAGCCCTATACGGGAACTAGCGGGAGCACGGAATGAGCAGTTCTTC.

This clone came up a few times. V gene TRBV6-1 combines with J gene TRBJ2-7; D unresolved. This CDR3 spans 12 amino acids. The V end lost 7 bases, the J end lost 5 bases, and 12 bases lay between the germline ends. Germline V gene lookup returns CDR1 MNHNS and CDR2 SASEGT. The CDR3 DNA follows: TGTGCCAGCACCACCGGGTTCGACGAGCAGTACTTC. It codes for CASTTGFDEQYF.

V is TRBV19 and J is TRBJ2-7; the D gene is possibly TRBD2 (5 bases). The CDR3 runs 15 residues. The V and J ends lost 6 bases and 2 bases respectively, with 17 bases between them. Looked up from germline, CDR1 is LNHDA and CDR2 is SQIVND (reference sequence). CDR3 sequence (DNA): TGTGCCAGTAGGTTCAGCGGTTATACCCCCTACGAGCAGTACTTC. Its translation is CASRFSGYTPYEQYF.

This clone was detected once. The CDR3 DNA reads TGTGCCAGCAGAAGACAGGGGATTAATGAAAAACTGTTTTTT. It yields the protein CASRRQGINEKLFF. The J gene is TRBJ1-4, the V gene TRBV27, with 8 bases fitting TRBD1. V shed 6 bases, J shed 4 bases, and the junction held 4 bases outside the gene matches. Germline values: CDR1 MNHEY, CDR2 SMNVEV (reference sequence). The CDR3 runs to 14 residues.

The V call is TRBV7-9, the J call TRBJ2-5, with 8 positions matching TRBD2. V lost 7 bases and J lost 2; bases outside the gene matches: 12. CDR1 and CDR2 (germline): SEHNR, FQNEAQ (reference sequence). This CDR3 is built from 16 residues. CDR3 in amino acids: CASMHSRLATQETQYF. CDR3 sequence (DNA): TGTGCCAGCATGCATTCCAGACTAGCGACGCAAGAGACCCAGTACTTC.

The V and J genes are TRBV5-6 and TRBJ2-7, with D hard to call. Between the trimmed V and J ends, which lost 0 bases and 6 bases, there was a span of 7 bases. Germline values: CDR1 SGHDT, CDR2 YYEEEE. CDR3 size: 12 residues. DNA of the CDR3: TGTGCCAGCAGCTTGGCCAGTAGCGAGCAGTACTTC. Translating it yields CASSLASSEQYF.

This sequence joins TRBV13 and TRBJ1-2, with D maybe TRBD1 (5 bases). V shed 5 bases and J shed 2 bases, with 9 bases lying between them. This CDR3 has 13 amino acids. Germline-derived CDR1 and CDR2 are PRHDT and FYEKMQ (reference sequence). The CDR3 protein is CASSPPGNYGYTF. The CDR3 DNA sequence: TGTGCCAGCAGCCCCCCAGGGAACTATGGCTACACCTTC.

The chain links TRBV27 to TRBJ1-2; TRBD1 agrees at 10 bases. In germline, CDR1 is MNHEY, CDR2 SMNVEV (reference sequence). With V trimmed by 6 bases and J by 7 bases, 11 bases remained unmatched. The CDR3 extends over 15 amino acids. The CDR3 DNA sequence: TGTGCCAGCAGATTACAACCGACAGGGGGCGGTGGCTACACCTTC. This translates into CASRLQPTGGGGYTF.

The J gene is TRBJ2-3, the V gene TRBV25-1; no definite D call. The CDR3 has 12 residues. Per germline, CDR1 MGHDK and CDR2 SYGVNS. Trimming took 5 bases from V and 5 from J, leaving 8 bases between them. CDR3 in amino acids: CASSIGGDTQYF. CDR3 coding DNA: TGTGCCAGCAGTATCGGTGGAGATACGCAGTATTTT.

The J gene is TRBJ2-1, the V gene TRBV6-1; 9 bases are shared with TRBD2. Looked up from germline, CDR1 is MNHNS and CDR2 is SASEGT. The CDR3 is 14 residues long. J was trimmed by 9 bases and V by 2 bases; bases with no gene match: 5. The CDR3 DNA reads TGTGCCAGCAGTGAATTGAGCGGGAGGCGTGAGCAGTTCTTC. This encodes CASSELSGRREQFF.

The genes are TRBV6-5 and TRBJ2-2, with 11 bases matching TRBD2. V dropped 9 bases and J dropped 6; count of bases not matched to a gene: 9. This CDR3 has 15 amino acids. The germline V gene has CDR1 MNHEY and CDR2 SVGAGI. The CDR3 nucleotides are TGTGCCAGGAGGCTAGCGGGAGGTTTCTCCGGGGAGCTGTTTTTT. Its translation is CARRLAGGFSGELFF.

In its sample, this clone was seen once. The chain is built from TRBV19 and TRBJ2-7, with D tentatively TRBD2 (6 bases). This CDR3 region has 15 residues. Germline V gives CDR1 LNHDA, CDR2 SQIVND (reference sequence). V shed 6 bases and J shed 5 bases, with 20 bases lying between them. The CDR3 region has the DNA TGTGCCAGTAGCCCCGTGGACTACAGTCCCCACGAGCAGTACTTC. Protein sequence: CASSPVDYSPHEQYF.

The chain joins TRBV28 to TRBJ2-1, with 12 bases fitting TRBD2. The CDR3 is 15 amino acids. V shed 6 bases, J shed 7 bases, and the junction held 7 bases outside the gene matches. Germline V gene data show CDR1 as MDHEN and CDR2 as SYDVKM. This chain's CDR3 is CASSRGGLAGNEQFF. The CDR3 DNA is TGTGCCAGCAGCCGGGGGGGACTAGCGGGTAATGAGCAGTTCTTC.

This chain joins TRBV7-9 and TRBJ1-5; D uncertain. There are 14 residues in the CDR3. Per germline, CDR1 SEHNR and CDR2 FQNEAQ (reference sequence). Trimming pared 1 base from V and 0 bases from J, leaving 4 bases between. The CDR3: CASSLGYSNQPQHF. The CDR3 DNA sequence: TGTGCCAGCAGCTTAGGCTATAGCAATCAGCCCCAGCATTTT.

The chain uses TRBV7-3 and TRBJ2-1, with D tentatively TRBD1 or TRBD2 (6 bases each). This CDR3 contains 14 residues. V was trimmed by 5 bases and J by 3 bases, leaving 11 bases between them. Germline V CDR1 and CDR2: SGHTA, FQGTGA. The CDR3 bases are TGTGCCAGCAGCCTCGGGGGCAGCTACAATGAGCAGTTCTTC. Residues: CASSLGGSYNEQFF.

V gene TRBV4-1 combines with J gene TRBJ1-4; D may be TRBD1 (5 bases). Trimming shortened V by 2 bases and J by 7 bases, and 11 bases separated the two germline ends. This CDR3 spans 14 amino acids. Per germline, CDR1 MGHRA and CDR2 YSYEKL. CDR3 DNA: TGCGCCAGCAGCCAACTCAGGGTTCCTGAAAAACTGTTTTTT. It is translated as CASSQLRVPEKLFF.

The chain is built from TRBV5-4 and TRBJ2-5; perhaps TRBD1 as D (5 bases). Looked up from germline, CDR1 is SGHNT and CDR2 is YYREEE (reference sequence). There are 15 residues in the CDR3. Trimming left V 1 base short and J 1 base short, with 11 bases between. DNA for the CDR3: TGTGCCAGCAGCTTGTCGTGGGGCGGCCAAGAGACCCAGTACTTC. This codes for CASSLSWGGQETQYF.

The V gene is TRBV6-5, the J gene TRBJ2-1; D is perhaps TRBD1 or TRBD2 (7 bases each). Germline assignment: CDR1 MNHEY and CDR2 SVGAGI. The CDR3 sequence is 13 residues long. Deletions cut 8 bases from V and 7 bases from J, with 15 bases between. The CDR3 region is CASGRGGRNEQFF. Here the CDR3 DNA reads TGTGCCAGCGGCAGGGGGGGAAGAAATGAGCAGTTCTTC.

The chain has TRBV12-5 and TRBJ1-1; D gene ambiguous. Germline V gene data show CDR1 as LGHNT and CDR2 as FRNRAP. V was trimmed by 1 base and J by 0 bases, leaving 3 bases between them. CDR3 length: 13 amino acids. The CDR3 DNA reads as TGTGCTAGTGGTTTGGAAGTGAACACTGAAGCTTTCTTT. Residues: CASGLEVNTEAFF.

The CDR3 sequence is CASSPRPVHEQYF. The DNA of the CDR3 is TGTGCCAGCAGCCCCCGACCAGTACACGAGCAGTACTTC. The V gene is TRBV9, the J gene TRBJ2-7; D gene unclear. The V end lost 4 bases, the J end lost 5 bases, and 13 bases lay between the germline ends. The germline gives CDR1 SGDLS, CDR2 YYNGEE. The CDR3 is 13 residues long. The complete variable domain, with remaining parts taken from reference TRBV9 and TRBJ2-7, reads DSGVTQTPKHLITATGQRVTLRCSPRSGDLSVYWYQQSLDQGLQFLIQYYNGEERAKGNILERFSAQQFPDLHSELNLSSLELGDSALYFCASSPRPVHEQYFGPGTRLTVT.

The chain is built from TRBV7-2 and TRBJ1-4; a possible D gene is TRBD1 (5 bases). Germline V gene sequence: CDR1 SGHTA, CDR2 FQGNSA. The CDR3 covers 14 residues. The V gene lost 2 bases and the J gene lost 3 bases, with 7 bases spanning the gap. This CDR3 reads CASSLSRANEKLFF. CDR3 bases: TGTGCCAGCAGCTTAAGCAGGGCTAATGAAAAACTGTTTTTT.

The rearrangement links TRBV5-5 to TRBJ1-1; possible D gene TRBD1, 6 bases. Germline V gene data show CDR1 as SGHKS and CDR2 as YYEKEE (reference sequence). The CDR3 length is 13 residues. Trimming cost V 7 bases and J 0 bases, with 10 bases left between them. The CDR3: CASRDNLNTEAFF. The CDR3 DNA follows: TGTGCCAGCCGGGACAACCTGAACACTGAAGCTTTCTTT.